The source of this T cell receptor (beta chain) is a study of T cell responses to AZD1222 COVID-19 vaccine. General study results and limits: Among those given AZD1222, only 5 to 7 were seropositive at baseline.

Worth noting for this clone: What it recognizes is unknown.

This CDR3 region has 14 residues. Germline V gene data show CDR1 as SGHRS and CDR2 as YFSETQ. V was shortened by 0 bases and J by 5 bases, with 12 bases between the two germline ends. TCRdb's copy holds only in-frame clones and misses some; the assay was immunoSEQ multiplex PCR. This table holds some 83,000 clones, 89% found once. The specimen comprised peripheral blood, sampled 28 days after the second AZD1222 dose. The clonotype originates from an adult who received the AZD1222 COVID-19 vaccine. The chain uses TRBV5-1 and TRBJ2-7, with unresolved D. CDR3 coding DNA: TGCGCCAGCAGCTTGGAGTTAGCACCTAACGAGCAGTACTTC. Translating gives CASSLELAPNEQYF.